One sample yielded the 10 T cell receptor beta chains listed below, sequenced in a study of identical twins (dated by TCRdb to the mid-2010s). The library was built by means of 5' RACE. For sequencing, an Illumina HiSeq 2000 was employed. TCRdb applied fastp at Q25 and MiXCR to the public reads, then kept only in-frame beta chains. Rows with a matching CDR3 protein are joined into one entry that keeps the most common DNA and genes. This sample comprises approximately 890,000 distinct CDR3 sequences, roughly an eighth of them detected only once. Roughly 1.6% of the sample comes from the top ten. The sample was also linked to a second study, of yellow fever vaccine responses in identical twins.

The sample was PBMCs. The origin of the receptors is a woman aged 18-29 years in good health.

The table lists this clonotype with many counts. V usage is TRBV12-3 or TRBV12-4 and J usage is TRBJ2-3; D is ambiguous. Trimming took 3 bases from V and 5 from J, leaving 3 bases between them. CDR3 length: 11 amino acids. CDR3 sequence (DNA): TGTGCCAGCAGTTTTAAAGATACGCAGTATTTT. Encoded protein: CASSFKDTQYF.

The J gene is TRBJ2-3, the V gene TRBV12-3 or TRBV12-4, with a possible D match to TRBD1 (8 bases). V lost 3 bases and J lost 6, with 19 bases in between. This CDR3 contains 16 residues. The CDR3 bases are TGTGCCAGCAGTTTTTCTACCGGACAGGGAGGGGATACGCAGTATTTT. Amino acid sequence: CASSFSTGQGGDTQYF.

This clonotype showed up many times. V gene TRBV29-1 combines with J gene TRBJ2-2; D gene ambiguous. V lost 6 bases to trimming and J lost 0 bases, with 11 bases between them. From germline, CDR1 is SQVTM and CDR2 ANQGSEA. This CDR3 comprises 14 residues. The CDR3 is CSVKWVANTGELFF. The CDR3 DNA is TGCAGCGTGAAGTGGGTGGCGAACACCGGGGAGCTGTTTTTT.

This chain uses TRBV28 with TRBJ2-7, with a possible D match to TRBD1 (6 bases). Germline V gene data show CDR1 as MDHEN and CDR2 as SYDVKM. V was trimmed by 3 bases and J by 6 bases, leaving 18 bases between them. The CDR3 covers 15 residues. This CDR3 reads CASSFIRAGVGEQYF. DNA for the CDR3: TGTGCCAGCAGTTTTATTCGGGCAGGGGTAGGCGAGCAGTACTTC. Full variable domain (rest looked up from reference TRBV28 and TRBJ2-7): DVKVTQSSRYLVKRTGEKVFLECVQDMDHENMFWYRQDPGLGLRLIYFSYDVKMKEKGDIPEGYSVSREKKERFSLILESASTNQTSMYLCASSFIRAGVGEQYFGPGTRLTVT.

In this sample, this clonotype turned up many times. The chain uses TRBV10-3 and TRBJ2-1; 7 positions match TRBD2. V shed 9 bases, J shed 2 bases, and the junction held 4 bases outside the gene matches. Looked up from germline, CDR1 is ENHRY and CDR2 is SYGVKD. The CDR3 runs to 13 residues. CDR3: CAIALATYNEQFF. In nucleotides, the CDR3 is TGTGCCATAGCACTAGCGACCTACAATGAGCAGTTCTTC.

The chain employs TRBV7-6 and TRBJ2-3; D is tentatively TRBD1 or TRBD2 (5 bases each). Germline loops: CDR1 SGHVS, CDR2 FNYEAQ. V lost 4 bases and J lost 3, with 20 bases in between. This CDR3 comprises 17 residues. The CDR3, as DNA: TGTGCCAGCAGCTCCGGTTGGGTGGGGGATATAACAGATACGCAGTATTTT. Amino acids: CASSSGWVGDITDTQYF.

This clonotype was counted a few times. The J gene is TRBJ1-1, the V gene TRBV20-1; a weak D match, TRBD1 (5 bases). V was clipped by 4 bases and J by 1 base, with 13 bases between them. Germline V gives CDR1 DFQATT, CDR2 SNEGSKA (reference sequence). The CDR3 runs to 14 residues. The CDR3 reads CSAKWGPSNTEAFF. Written as DNA, the CDR3 is TGCAGTGCTAAGTGGGGACCTTCGAACACTGAAGCTTTCTTT.

This clonotype was picked up a small number of times. The V gene is TRBV5-1, the J gene TRBJ1-2; D is undetermined. The germline gives CDR1 SGHRS, CDR2 YFSETQ. V gave up 2 bases and J gave up 3 bases, with 14 bases separating them. CDR3 length: 15 amino acids. The CDR3 reads CASSFAGPLYYGYTF. CDR3 nucleotides: TGCGCCAGCAGCTTCGCAGGCCCCCTTTACTATGGCTACACCTTC. Full variable domain (rest looked up from reference TRBV5-1 and TRBJ1-2): KAGVTQTPRYLIKTRGQQVTLSCSPISGHRSVSWYQQTPGQGLQFLFEYFSETQRNKGNFPGRFSGRQFSNSRSEMNVSTLELGDSALYLCASSFAGPLYYGYTFGSGTRLTVV.

This clonotype has a handful of counts. The J gene is TRBJ1-4, the V gene TRBV7-6; 9 bases are shared with TRBD1. The CDR3 spans 18 residues. With 6 bases clipped from V and 0 bases from J, the junction kept 11 bases outside the gene matches. CDR1 and CDR2 from the germline V gene are SGHVS and FNYEAQ. Here the CDR3 DNA reads TGTGCCAGCAGTCGCCGGCCGACAGGGGGTACAACTAATGAAAAACTGTTTTTT. It encodes CASSRRPTGGTTNEKLFF.

This clonotype was counted only a few times. The gene calls are TRBV27 and TRBJ2-5; the D gene is possibly TRBD2 (5 bases). V gave up 6 bases and J gave up 1 base, with 9 bases separating them. The germline CDR1 and CDR2 sequences are MNHEY and SMNVEV (reference sequence). The length of the CDR3 is 13 residues. CDR3 in amino acids: CASRTISQETQYF. The CDR3 DNA reads TGTGCCAGCAGGACTATCTCCCAAGAGACCCAGTACTTC.